Only a few counts were recorded for the clone carrying this TCR beta chain. Antigen specificity is unknown. These data belong to a study of CD8 T cells in ankylosing spondylitis. The study, taken as a whole, reports: Disease-linked clones were CD8+ and relatively rare in peripheral blood. Made up of about eight highly homologous variants, a TCR beta motif appeared characteristic of ankylosing spondylitis blood.

Trimming shortened V by 5 bases and J by 9 bases, and 13 bases separated the two germline ends. CDR1 and CDR2 from the germline V gene are KGHDR and SFDVKD. This CDR3 region has 13 residues. TCRdb redid the calling of the 5' RACE reads with MiXCR, one entry per CDR3 protein. This table has about 130,000 distinct CDR3 sequences, approximately 10% appearing once. Sequenced material: blood, either unsorted or a sorted T cell fraction (not recorded which). The V gene is TRBV24-1, the J gene TRBJ2-1; tentatively, D is TRBD1 (6 bases). The source of this sequence is a female donor with ankylosing spondylitis or in good health (not recorded which). The CDR3 reads CATSVNRASEQFF. Here the CDR3 DNA reads TGTGCCACCAGTGTTAACAGGGCTTCTGAGCAGTTCTTC.